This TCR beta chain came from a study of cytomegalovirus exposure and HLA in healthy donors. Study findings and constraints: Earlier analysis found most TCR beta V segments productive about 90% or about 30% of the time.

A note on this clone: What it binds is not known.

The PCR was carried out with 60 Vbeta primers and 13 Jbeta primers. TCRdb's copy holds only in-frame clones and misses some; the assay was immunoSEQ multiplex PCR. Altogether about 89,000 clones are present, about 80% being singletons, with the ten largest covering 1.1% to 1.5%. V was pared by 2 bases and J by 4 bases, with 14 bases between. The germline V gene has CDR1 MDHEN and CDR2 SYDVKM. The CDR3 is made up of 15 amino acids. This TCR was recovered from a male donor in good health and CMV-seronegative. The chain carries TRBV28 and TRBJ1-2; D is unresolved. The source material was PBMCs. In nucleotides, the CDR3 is TGTGCCAGCAGTTTAGGGTCGGGGTACGCCTATGGCTACACCTTC. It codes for CASSLGSGYAYGYTF.